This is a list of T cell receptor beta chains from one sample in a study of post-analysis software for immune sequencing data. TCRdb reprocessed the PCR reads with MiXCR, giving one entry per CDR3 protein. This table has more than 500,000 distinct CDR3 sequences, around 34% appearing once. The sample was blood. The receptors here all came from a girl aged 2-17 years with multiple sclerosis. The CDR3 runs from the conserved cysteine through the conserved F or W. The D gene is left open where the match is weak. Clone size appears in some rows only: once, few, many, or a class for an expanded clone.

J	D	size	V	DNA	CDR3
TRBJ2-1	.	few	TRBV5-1	TGCGCCAGCTCGACGGCCTACAATGAGCAGTTCTTC	CASSTAYNEQFF
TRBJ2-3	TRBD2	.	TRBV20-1	TGCAGTGCTCCTTCGGGGACTAGCGAGGTTCCAGATACGCAGTATTTT	CSAPSGTSEVPDTQYF
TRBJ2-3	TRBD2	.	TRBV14	TGTGCCAGCAGCCAAGAACTAGCGGGGTTAGATACGCAGTATTTT	CASSQELAGLDTQYF
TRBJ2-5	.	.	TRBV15	TGTGCCACCAGCAGAGATTTCCTTATAGGACAGCAGAAAGAGACCCAGTACTTC	CATSRDFLIGQQKETQYF
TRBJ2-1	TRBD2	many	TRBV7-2	TGTGCCAGCAGCCGCAGACTAGCGAACAATGAGCAGTTCTTC	CASSRRLANNEQFF
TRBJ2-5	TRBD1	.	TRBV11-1	TGTGCCAGTAGCCCAGGACAGGGGACGGGTTACCAAGAGACCCAGTACTTC	CASSPGQGTGYQETQYF
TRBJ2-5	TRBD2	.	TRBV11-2	TGTGCCAGCAGCGCCACTAGCGGGGATTCCTACGTGCAGTACTTC	CASSATSGDSYVQYF
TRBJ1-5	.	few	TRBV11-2	TGTGCCAGCAGCTTAGGGGGCGCCCAGCCCCAGCATTTT	CASSLGGAQPQHF
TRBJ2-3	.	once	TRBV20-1	TGCAGTGCTAGAGATATGGTTACGCAGTATTTT	CSARDMVTQYF
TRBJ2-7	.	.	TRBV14	TGTGCCAGCAGGTTACAGGTTGGGGCCTACGAGCAGTACTTC	CASRLQVGAYEQYF
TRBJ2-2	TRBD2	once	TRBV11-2	TGTGCCAGCAGCTTCTGGGGACTAGCGGGGGGCTCCACCGGGGAGCTGTTTTTT	CASSFWGLAGGSTGELFF
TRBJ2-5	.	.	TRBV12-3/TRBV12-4	TGTGCCAGCAGTCGGGGCCGGCGAGAGACCCAGTACTTC	CASSRGRRETQYF
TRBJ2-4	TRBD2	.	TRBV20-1	TGCAGTGCTCCCGGGCGGGGGGCTGACATTCAGTACTTC	CSAPGRGADIQYF
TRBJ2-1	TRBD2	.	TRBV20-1	TGCAGTGCTGGGGGACTAGCGGGGGGGCGCAATGAGCAGTTCTTC	CSAGGLAGGRNEQFF
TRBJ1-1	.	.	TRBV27	TGTGCCAGCCGCTCGCGGATAATCACTGAAGCTTTCTTT	CASRSRIITEAFF
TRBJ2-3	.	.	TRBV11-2	TGTGCCAGCAGCTTAGTCGGGATAGATACGCAGTATTTT	CASSLVGIDTQYF
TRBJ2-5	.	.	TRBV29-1	TGCAGCGTTGGCGGCGCGACGGAGACCCAGTACTTC	CSVGGATETQYF
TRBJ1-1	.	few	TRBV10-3	TGTGCCGCCAAAAAGGAGGGCACTGAAGCTTTCTTT	CAAKKEGTEAFF
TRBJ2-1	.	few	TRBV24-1	TGTGTCACCAGTGATTTGGCTGTTGGGGAGCAGTTCTTC	CVTSDLAVGEQFF
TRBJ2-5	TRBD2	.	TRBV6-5	TGTGCCAGTCGGGGGGTGGGCCAAGCAGAGACCCAGTACTTC	CASRGVGQAETQYF
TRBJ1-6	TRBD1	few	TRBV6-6	TGTGCCAGCAGCCTTGACAGGGGTGTTTCACCCCTCCACTTT	CASSLDRGVSPLHF
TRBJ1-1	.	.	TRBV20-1	TGCAGTGCTCCCTTAGGGGAACTGAACACTGAAGCTTTCTTT	CSAPLGELNTEAFF
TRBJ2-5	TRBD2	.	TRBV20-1	TGCAGTGCTAGCAGGCTAGCGGGGGGGCCACAAGAGACCCAGTACTTC	CSASRLAGGPQETQYF
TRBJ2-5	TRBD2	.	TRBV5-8	TGTGCCAGCAGCTTGATTGGTGGCGGGGGAAACAATGAGCAGTACTTC	CASSLIGGGGNNEQYF